The 6 T cell receptor beta chains below were found in one sample sequenced in a study of blood T cell repertoires in COVID-19. The assay was immunoSEQ multiplex PCR, and TCRdb's table has in-frame clones only and misses some. The sample records approximately 450,000 clones, around nine tenths being singletons. Sample: peripheral blood. These receptors were obtained from a woman younger than 45 with acute or convalescent COVID-19.

The chain links TRBV27 to TRBJ2-4; possibly TRBD1 for D (6 bases). The germline V and J ends were trimmed by 10 bases and 4 bases, with 20 bases remaining between them. This CDR3 has 15 residues. The V gene's germline CDR1 is MNHEY and CDR2 SMNVEV (reference sequence). For the CDR3, the DNA is TGTGCCACCTCCGAGTCTACAGGGCAGAAAAACATTCAGTACTTC. Amino acid sequence: CATSESTGQKNIQYF.

As for this clone: The sample carries other DNA sequences with the same CDR3. CDR3 amino acids: CASSVADYNEQFF. For the CDR3, the DNA is TGTGCCAGCAGCGTAGCAGACTACAATGAGCAGTTCTTC. The chain combines TRBV9 with TRBJ2-1; D gene ambiguous. The CDR3 totals 13 residues. CDR1 is SGDLS and CDR2 is YYNGEE in the germline V gene. V shed 0 bases and J shed 3 bases, with 4 bases lying between them.

The rearrangement uses TRBV9 and TRBJ2-1, with 7 bases that match TRBD1. The CDR3 covers 15 residues. Germline lookup yields CDR1 SGDLS and CDR2 YYNGEE. Trimming removed 2 bases from V and 5 bases from J; junction bases left unmatched: 7. The CDR3 DNA is TGTGCCAGCAGCGTGGGGGACAGAACTAACAATGAGCAGTTCTTC. The encoded protein is CASSVGDRTNNEQFF.

This rearrangement joins TRBV19 to TRBJ1-1; 7 nucleotides line up with TRBD1. This CDR3 contains 14 residues. Germline V gives CDR1 LNHDA, CDR2 SQIVND (reference sequence). The J segment lost 4 bases and the V segment lost 9 bases, leaving 11 bases of the junction unmatched. Written as DNA, the CDR3 is TGTGCCAGCCGTCCAATTCAGGGGGGCACTGAAGCTTTCTTT. It encodes CASRPIQGGTEAFF.

The chain is built from TRBV18 and TRBJ1-6; D is possibly TRBD1 (6 bases). V was cut by 3 bases and J by 4 bases, with 13 bases left in between. This CDR3 comprises 16 residues. Germline V lookup: CDR1 KGHSH, CDR2 LQKENI. The CDR3 protein is CASSPLADSYNSPLHF. CDR3 nucleotide sequence: TGTGCCAGCTCACCTCTGGCGGACAGTTATAATTCACCCCTCCACTTT.

V usage is TRBV6-5 and J usage is TRBJ2-3; D is uncertain. CDR1 is MNHEY, CDR2 SVGAGI, per germline. V shed 2 bases and J shed 1 base, with 10 bases lying between them. CDR3 length equals 15 residues. The CDR3 sequence: CASSYVGFGTDTQYF. CDR3 in DNA: TGTGCCAGCAGTTACGTCGGTTTCGGCACAGATACGCAGTATTTT.